This is a list of T cell receptor beta chains from one sample in a study of blood T cell repertoires in COVID-19. TCRdb keeps only in-frame clones here, not all; method: immunoSEQ multiplex PCR. The table records under 300,000 clones, more than 70% of them present only once. Sequencing was carried out using PBMCs or T cells enriched from blood (not recorded which). These receptors all come from a woman aged 40 to 50 with acute COVID-19. The conserved cysteine and the conserved F or W are not part of the CDR3 here.

v_call cdr3_aa
TRBV3-1/TRBV3-2 ASSQLPGETEAF
TRBV7-2 ASSSRTGVYGYT
TRBV7-2 ASSGEAGFSDTQY
TRBV30 AWGEGNTIY
TRBV5-4 ASSPELAGVHNEQF
TRBV23-1 ASSQSRPDRGEPRVPSSGNTIY
TRBV7-2 ASMIAGGPGDTQY
TRBV20-1 SARDSYEQY
TRBV29-1 SVPTGAGANVLT
TRBV6-6 ASSWQGNQH
TRBV27 ASGTTGNYGYT
TRBV5-1 ASSSGLAGITSTDTQY
TRBV6-5 ASRGGQGGKPQH
TRBV12-5 ASGLGGQYTDTQY
TRBV10-3 AIRPLASSTDTQY
TRBV4-3 ASSQDDRWSTEAF
TRBV18 ASSAASYNEQF
TRBV6-5 ASSYLSGNTIY
TRBV4-3 ASSQDYRYTEAF
TRBV29-1 SGDRGVGTGELF
TRBV21-1 ASLRVYNEQF
TRBV5-1 ASTPGQGAYGELF
TRBV18 ASSPDRHQPQH
TRBV23-1 ASSPPQGGKLF
TRBV6-5 ASSYSIGTAFV
TRBV9 ASSVGTSELYEQY
TRBV5-1 ASSEGGYGYT
TRBV4-3 ASSQDLQQGNNYGYT